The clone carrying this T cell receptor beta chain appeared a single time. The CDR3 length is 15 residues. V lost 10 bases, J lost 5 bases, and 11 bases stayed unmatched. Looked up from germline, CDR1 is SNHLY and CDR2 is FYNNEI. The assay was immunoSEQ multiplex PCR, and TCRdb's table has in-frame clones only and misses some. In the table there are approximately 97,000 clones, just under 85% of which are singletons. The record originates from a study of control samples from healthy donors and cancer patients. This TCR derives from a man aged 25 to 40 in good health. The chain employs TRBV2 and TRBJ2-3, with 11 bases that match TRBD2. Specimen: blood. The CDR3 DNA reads TGTGCCACCCGGGATAGCGGGGGGGTGCGAGATACGCAGTATTTT. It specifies CATRDSGGVRDTQYF.